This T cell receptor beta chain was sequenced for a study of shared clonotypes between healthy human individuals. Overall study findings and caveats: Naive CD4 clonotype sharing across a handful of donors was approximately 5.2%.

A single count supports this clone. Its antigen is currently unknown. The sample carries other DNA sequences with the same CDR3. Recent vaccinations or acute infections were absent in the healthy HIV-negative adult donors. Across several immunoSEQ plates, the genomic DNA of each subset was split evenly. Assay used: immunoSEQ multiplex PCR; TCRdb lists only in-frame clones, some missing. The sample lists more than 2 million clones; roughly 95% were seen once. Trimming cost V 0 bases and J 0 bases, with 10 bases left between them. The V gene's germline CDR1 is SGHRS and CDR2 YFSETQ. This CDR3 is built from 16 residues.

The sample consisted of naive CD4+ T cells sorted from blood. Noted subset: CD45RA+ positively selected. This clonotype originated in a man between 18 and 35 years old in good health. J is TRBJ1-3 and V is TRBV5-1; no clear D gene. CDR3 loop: CASSLGGTDSGNTIYF. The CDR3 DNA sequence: TGCGCCAGCAGCTTGGGGGGAACAGACTCTGGAAACACCATATATTTT.